This T cell receptor beta chain emerged from a study of vaccination effects on CD4 cells after COVID-19. Study-wide points: The authors studied few convalescent patients and collected no early post-infection timepoints.

Regarding this clone: Its antigen is as yet unknown.

CDR1 and CDR2 from the germline V gene are SGHDT and YYEEEE. V was pared by 2 bases and J by 9 bases, with 18 bases between. This CDR3 contains 15 residues. Upon completion of about eleven days in culture, CD4+ T cells were isolated. TCRdb's copy holds only in-frame clones and misses some; the assay was immunoSEQ multiplex PCR. Of around 35,000 clones in the sample, 65% to 70% were seen once. The sequencing here drew on CD4+ T cells from PBMCs cultured without peptide, taken before COVID-19 vaccination. The rearrangement uses TRBV5-6 and TRBJ1-5; no firm D call. The TCR originated in a human donor who received a COVID-19 vaccine. CDR3: CASSFQNTDAGPQHF. The CDR3 region has the DNA TGTGCCAGCAGCTTCCAAAACACGGACGCGGGGCCCCAGCATTTT.